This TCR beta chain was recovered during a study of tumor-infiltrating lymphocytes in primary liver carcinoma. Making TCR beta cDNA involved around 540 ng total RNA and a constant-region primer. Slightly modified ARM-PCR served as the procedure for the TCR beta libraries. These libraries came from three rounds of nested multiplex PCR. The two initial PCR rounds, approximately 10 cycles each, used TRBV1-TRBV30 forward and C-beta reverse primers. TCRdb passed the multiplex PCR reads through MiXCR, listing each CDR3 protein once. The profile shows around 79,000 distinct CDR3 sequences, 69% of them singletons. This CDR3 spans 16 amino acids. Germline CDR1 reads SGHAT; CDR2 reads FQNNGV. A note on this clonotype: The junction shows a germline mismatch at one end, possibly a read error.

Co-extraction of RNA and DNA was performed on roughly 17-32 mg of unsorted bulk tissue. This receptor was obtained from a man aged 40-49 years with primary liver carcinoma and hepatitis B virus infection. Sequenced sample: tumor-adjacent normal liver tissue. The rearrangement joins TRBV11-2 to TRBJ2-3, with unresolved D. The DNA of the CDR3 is TGTGCCAGCAGTTCTTACCAGGTGCCCCGCACAGATACACAGTATTTT. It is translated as CASSSYQVPRTDTQYF.